The sequence of this TCR beta chain was determined in a study of CD8+ T cells in alopecia areata. Extracted RNA was reverse transcribed, and the resulting cDNA served as sequencing template. Profiled with immunoSEQ multiplex PCR; TCRdb holds only in-frame clones, not every one. Of fewer than 250,000 clones listed, about 60% are singletons. The CDR3 runs 11 residues. Germline CDR1 reads SEHNR; CDR2 reads FQNEAQ (reference sequence). V lost 5 bases, J lost 4 bases, and 5 bases lay in between. Collected material from alopecia areata patients comprised lesional scalp punch biopsies and peripheral blood. PBMCs yielded sorted CD4+ and CD8+ T cells.

This sequence originates from a human donor with alopecia areata. The V call is TRBV7-9, the J call TRBJ2-5; D unclear. This sample comprised CD4+ T cells sorted from blood, obtained at week 0. The CDR3 loop is CASSDAETQYF. DNA for the CDR3: TGTGCCAGCAGCGACGCAGAGACCCAGTACTTC.